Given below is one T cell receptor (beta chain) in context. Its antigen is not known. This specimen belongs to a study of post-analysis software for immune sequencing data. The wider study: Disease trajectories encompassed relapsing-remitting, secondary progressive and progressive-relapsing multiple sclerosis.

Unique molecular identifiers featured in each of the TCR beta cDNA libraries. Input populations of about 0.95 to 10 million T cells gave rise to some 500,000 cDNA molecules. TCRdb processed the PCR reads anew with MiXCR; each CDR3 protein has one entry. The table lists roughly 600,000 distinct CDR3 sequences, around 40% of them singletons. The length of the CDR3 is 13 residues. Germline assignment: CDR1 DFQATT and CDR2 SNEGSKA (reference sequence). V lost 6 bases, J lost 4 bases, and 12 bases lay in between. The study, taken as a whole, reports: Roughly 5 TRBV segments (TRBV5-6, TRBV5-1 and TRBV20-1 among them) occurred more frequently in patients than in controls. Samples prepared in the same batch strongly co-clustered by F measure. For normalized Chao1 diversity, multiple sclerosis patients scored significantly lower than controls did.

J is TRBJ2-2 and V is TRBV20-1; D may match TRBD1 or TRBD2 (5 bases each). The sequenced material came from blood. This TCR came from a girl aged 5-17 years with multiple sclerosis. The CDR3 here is CSARGRATGELFF. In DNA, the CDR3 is TGCAGTGCACGGGGCAGGGCCACCGGGGAGCTGTTTTTT.